This T cell receptor (beta chain) is drawn from a study of blood T cell repertoires in COVID-19 (dated by TCRdb to 2020 to 2021). Regarding the research as a whole: Samples covering the acute and convalescent phases of COVID-19 were provided by collaborators in the United States, Italy and Spain. The repertoires were released in a freely available public database intended as a resource for research on the immune response to SARS-CoV-2. HLA class I and class II types, where available, came from metadata supplied by the sample provider rather than from assay-based typing. The samples were drawn from two sources: the first 160 participants of the ongoing ImmuneRACE study, and over 1,000 subjects contributed by 6 global collaborators. Deeply sampled blood TCRbeta repertoires from subjects exposed to, actively infected with, or recovered from COVID-19 were included in the dataset. A de-identified subject ID, COVID-19 status, age in years and sex were almost always included in the sample metadata. The prospective study material was composed of cDNA or gDNA derived from T cells, B-cell-depleted T cells, or PBMCs. Summary of the overall study and its limitations: Clinical and demographic metadata were provided uncurated, with the amount varying by source and participant.

The immunoSEQ Assay, a bias-controlled multiplex PCR, was used to amplify TCRbeta CDR3 regions from genomic DNA. Under the source paper's analysis protocol: Within the assay, amplification of reference gene primers was used to estimate how many nucleated cells each sample contained. Sequence reads were collapsed and filtered to measure the absolute abundance of every unique TCRbeta CDR3 rearrangement. For each sample, productive Simpson clonality was calculated as the square root of Simpson's diversity index across productive rearrangements. The table was pulled from immuneACCESS by TCRdb, which kept in-frame rearrangements only. Such tables lose some clones; where checked, under half of the loss comes from unresolved V genes, and the rest has no known cause. The DNA was the basis for D and trimming; V, J and clone size are from that table. This sample lists about 260,000 clones; less than 90% were detected once. Of the sample, approximately 3.8% falls within the top ten clones.

A second Seattle source provided samples from volunteer blood donors who had recovered from COVID-19. Whole blood was collected in K2EDTA tubes by collaborating institutions according to the institutions' own protocols. Collaborator samples were shipped for TCRbeta analysis as frozen whole blood, isolated PBMCs, or DNA extracted from either sample type. Turning to this clone: The target of this receptor is not known. Within one base of it there is no much larger clone, and no base qualities were kept.

The CDR1 and CDR2 encoded by the germline V gene are ENHRY and SYGVKD. V gives up 0 bases and J gives up 7 bases, and the segment between their germline ends measures 10 bases. Including cysteine and phenylalanine, the CDR3 has 13 amino acids. The sequence is cut down to CDR3 DNA, 39 bases in frame from base 1. This receptor was identified in a man in his 60s who had recovered from COVID-19. Sequencing input: peripheral blood. The chain is assembled from TRBV10-3 and TRBJ2-7, with the D gene uncertain. The CDR3 amino acid sequence is: CAISESLGREQYF. The nucleotides read TGTGCCATCAGTGAGTCCCTGGGCCGGGAGCAGTACTTC.